This TCR beta chain was identified in a study of technical replicates of blood from a few donors. This CDR3 has 17 amino acids. Deletions cut 3 bases from V and 0 bases from J, with 16 bases between. CDR1 is MRHNA and CDR2 is SNTAGT in the germline V gene. Some clones are missing from TCRdb's copy, which holds only in-frame ones; the method was immunoSEQ multiplex PCR. The profile shows under 65,000 clones, approximately 95% of them singletons. This chain connects TRBV6-4 to TRBJ2-3; a weak D match, TRBD2 (5 bases). The receptor was isolated from a human donor in good health. What was sequenced was T cells isolated from PBMCs. The CDR3 DNA sequence: TGTGCCAGCAGTGAAACCTCTCTAGCAGCTAGCACAGATACGCAGTATTTT. Residues: CASSETSLAASTDTQYF.